A single T cell receptor beta chain is shown here with its context. The target antigen is unknown. The data belong to a study of T-cell memory formation after mild COVID-19. Whole-study findings and limits: In pre-infection memory, a portion of responding clones appeared, which suggested that cross-reactive memory joined. Day 15 to 85 contractors were CD4/CD8 balanced; later expanders leaned CD4+. For contracting clones, CD4+ ones sat mainly in CM and EM, CD8+ in EMRA.

Each CDR3 protein is one row after TCRdb ran MiXCR on the 5' RACE reads. Of approximately 99,000 distinct CDR3 sequences in the sample, roughly 19% were seen once. Germline assignment: CDR1 SGHDT and CDR2 YYEEEE. Unmatched junction bases numbered 5, after V lost 1 base and J lost 11 bases. CDR3 size: 14 residues. This receptor was taken from a man in his late teens or twenties who had mild COVID-19 (a few samples of this study predate the infection). Cell type and time point are not known. The rearrangement uses TRBV5-6 and TRBJ1-6; 8 bases agree with TRBD1. Material: PBMCs or a T cell subset sorted from them (not recorded which). The CDR3 protein is CASSLRQGKPPLHF. The CDR3 DNA reads as TGTGCCAGCAGCTTGAGACAGGGGAAGCCACCCCTCCACTTT. Using reference TRBV5-6 and TRBJ1-6 for the parts outside the CDR3, the full variable domain is DAGVTQSPTHLIKTRGQQVTLRCSPKSGHDTVSWYQQALGQGPQFIFQYYEEEERQRGNFPDRFSGHQFPNYSSELNVNALLLGDSALYLCASSLRQGKPPLHFGNGTRLTVT.